The 8 T cell receptor beta chains given below trace back to one sample, sequenced in a study of T cells in Graves' hyperthyroidism and ophthalmopathy. Amplification of TCR beta CDR3 regions used RNA as the template. HTBI primers were used for first-round RT-PCR of the TCR CDR3. TCRdb reanalysed the multiplex PCR reads using MiXCR and keeps one entry per CDR3 protein. The sample lists around 600,000 distinct CDR3 sequences, 15% to 17% occurring once. The sample was blood. These receptor sequences come from a woman aged 25 to 39 with Graves' hyperthyroidism.

The chain is built from TRBV11-3 and TRBJ2-3; D perhaps matches TRBD2 (6 bases). The CDR3 loop spans 15 amino acids. Looked up from germline, CDR1 is SGHNT and CDR2 is YENEEA. V gave up 2 bases and J gave up 5 bases, with 14 bases separating them. In DNA form, the CDR3 reads TGTGCCAGCAGCTTACGGCGGGACCCCGGAGATACGCAGTATTTT. Translating gives CASSLRRDPGDTQYF.

Many counts were recorded for this clonotype. V usage is TRBV6-6 and J usage is TRBJ1-1; TRBD1 might be the D (5 bases). From germline, CDR1 is MNHNY and CDR2 SVGAGI (reference sequence). Trimming took 0 bases from V and 1 from J, leaving 9 bases between them. CDR3 length equals 15 residues. CDR3 loop: CASSYSLGRNTEAFF. The CDR3 DNA is TGTGCCAGCAGTTACTCTCTGGGACGGAACACTGAAGCTTTCTTT.

This clonotype occurred many times. The genes are TRBV6-2 or TRBV6-3 and TRBJ2-3, with TRBD1 as a possible D gene (6 bases). V dropped 5 bases and J dropped 2 bases, with 14 bases sitting between them. Germline CDR1 MNHEY, CDR2 SVGEGT. This CDR3 has 15 residues. The CDR3 spells CASSRQVPSTDTQYF. CDR3 in DNA: TGTGCCAGCAGTCGACAGGTTCCTTCCACAGATACGCAGTATTTT.

There are a few counts of this clonotype. The chain joins TRBV9 to TRBJ2-1; 10 bases are shared with TRBD2. This CDR3 is 15 amino acids long. From germline, CDR1 is SGDLS and CDR2 YYNGEE. Unmatched junction bases numbered 5, after V lost 5 bases and J lost 3 bases. The CDR3 reads CASSVSSGSYNEQFF. The CDR3 coding sequence is TGTGCCAGCAGTGTTTCTAGCGGGAGCTACAATGAGCAGTTCTTC.

The gene calls are TRBV20-1 and TRBJ2-1; 14 bases map to TRBD2. The CDR3 extends over 22 amino acids. Germline V lookup: CDR1 DFQATT, CDR2 SNEGSKA (reference sequence). The V gene end was trimmed by 3 bases and the J gene end by 2 bases; junction bases not matched to a gene: 21. The CDR3 nucleotides read TGCAGTGCTAGGGGCTCTGGCACCGGGACTAGCGGGAGCCTACTTACCTACAATGAGCAGTTCTTC. Translating gives CSARGSGTGTSGSLLTYNEQFF.

This clonotype appeared many times. V and J are TRBV6-2 or TRBV6-3 and TRBJ1-1; no clear D gene. Looked up from germline, CDR1 is MNHEY and CDR2 is SVGEGT. V gave up 0 bases and J gave up 1 base, with 3 bases separating them. The CDR3 extends over 13 amino acids. The CDR3 DNA reads TGTGCCAGCAGTTACTCGCAGAACACTGAAGCTTTCTTT. Its translation: CASSYSQNTEAFF.

Ten or more counts support this clonotype. V is TRBV7-8 and J is TRBJ2-2, with D unclear. Per the germline V gene, CDR1 is SGHVS and CDR2 is FQNEAQ. V lost 2 bases, J lost 2 bases, and 18 bases lay in between. The CDR3 totals 18 residues. The CDR3 spells CASSLLGLVGGNTGELFF. The CDR3 bases are TGTGCCAGCAGCTTATTGGGTTTGGTGGGCGGTAACACCGGGGAGCTGTTTTTT.

The chain couples TRBV6-1 to TRBJ1-5; TRBD1 agrees at 7 bases. The germline V gene has CDR1 MNHNS and CDR2 SASEGT. The V gene end was trimmed by 7 bases and the J gene end by 3 bases; junction bases not matched to a gene: 9. The CDR3 consists of 15 residues. CDR3 nucleotides: TGTGCCAGCACAGAGACAGGGAAACTCAATCAGCCCCAGCATTTT. Protein product: CASTETGKLNQPQHF.